This T cell receptor (beta chain) comes out of a study of shared clonotypes between healthy human individuals. Study details: Three CD4 naive, three CD4 memory, two CD8 naive and one CD8 memory plate were used per donor.

The assay ran at deep level. Measured with immunoSEQ multiplex PCR; TCRdb has only the in-frame clones, and not every one. The sample has roughly 1,600,000 clones, approximately 98.5% seen once. The germline V and J ends were trimmed by 1 base and 4 bases, with 13 bases remaining between them. Germline V lookup: CDR1 SGHTA, CDR2 FQGNSA. The CDR3 length is 16 residues. This TCR was sampled from a man aged 30 to 45 in good health. The sequencing sample was made of naive CD4+ T cells sorted from blood. As to subset: CD45RA+ positively selected. This chain links TRBV7-2 with TRBJ2-2; no definite D call. CDR3 nucleotides: TGTGCCAGCAGCTTAGGGGCGGCCCCAACCACCGGGGAGCTGTTTTTT. It translates to CASSLGAAPTTGELFF.